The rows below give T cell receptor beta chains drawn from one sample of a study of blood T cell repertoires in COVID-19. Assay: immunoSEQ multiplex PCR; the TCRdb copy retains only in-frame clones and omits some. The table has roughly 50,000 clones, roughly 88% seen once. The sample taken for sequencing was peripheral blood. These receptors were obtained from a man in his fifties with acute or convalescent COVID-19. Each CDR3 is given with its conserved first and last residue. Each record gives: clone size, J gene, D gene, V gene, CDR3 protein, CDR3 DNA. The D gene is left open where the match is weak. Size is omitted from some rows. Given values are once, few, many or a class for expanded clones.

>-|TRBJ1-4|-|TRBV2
CASSERDIQLFF
TGTGCCAGCAGTGAAAGGGACATACAACTGTTTTTT
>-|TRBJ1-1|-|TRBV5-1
CASSLDISMNTEAFF
TGCGCCAGCAGCTTGGACATTAGCATGAACACTGAAGCTTTCTTT
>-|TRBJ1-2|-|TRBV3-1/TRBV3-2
CASSQDPQGYGYTF
TGTGCCAGCAGCCAAGACCCACAGGGCTATGGCTACACCTTC
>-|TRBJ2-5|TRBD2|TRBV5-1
CASSSTSGRETQYF
TGCGCCAGCAGTTCCACTAGCGGGAGAGAGACCCAGTACTTC
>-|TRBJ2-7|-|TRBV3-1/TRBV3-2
CASSQVHYEQYF
TGTGCCAGCAGCCAAGTTCACTACGAGCAGTACTTC
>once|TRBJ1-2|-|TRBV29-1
CSVLEGMGYGYTF
TGCAGCGTTTTGGAGGGGATGGGATATGGCTACACCTTC
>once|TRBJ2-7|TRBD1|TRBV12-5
CASAWDRAEQYF
TGTGCTAGCGCTTGGGACAGGGCCGAGCAGTACTTC
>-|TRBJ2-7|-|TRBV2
CASSRGAWTDGYEQYF
TGTGCCAGCAGTAGGGGCGCGTGGACCGATGGCTACGAGCAGTACTTC
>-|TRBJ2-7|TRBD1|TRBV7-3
CASSMGRQGEQYF
TGTGCCAGCAGCATGGGACGACAGGGCGAGCAGTACTTC
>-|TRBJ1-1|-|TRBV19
CASIQSGFTEAFF
TGTGCCAGTATACAATCAGGGTTCACTGAAGCTTTCTTT
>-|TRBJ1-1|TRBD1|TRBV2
CASLYDGTGLMNTEAFF
TGTGCCAGCCTCTACGACGGGACAGGCCTCATGAACACTGAAGCTTTCTTT
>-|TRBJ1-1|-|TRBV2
CASNRGAIRNTEAFF
TGTGCCAGCAACCGAGGCGCAATTAGAAACACTGAAGCTTTCTTT
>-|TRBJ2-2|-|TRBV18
CASSLAITNTGELFF
TGTGCCAGCTCCTTAGCTATAACGAACACCGGGGAGCTGTTTTTT
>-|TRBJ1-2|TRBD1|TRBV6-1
CASSEARTGAGTF
TGTGCCAGCAGTGAGGCAAGGACAGGGGCTGGCACCTTC
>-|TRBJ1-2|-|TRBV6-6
CASRPTGLYGYTF
TGTGCCAGCAGGCCTACAGGGCTCTATGGCTACACCTTC
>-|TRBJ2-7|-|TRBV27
CASSQGQSYEQYF
TGTGCCAGCAGTCAAGGACAGTCCTACGAGCAGTACTTC
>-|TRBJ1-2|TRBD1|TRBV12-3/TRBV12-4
CASRGQPSYGYTF
TGTGCCAGCAGGGGACAGCCTTCCTATGGCTACACCTTC
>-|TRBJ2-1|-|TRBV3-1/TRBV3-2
CASSLRGTPEQFF
TGTGCCAGCAGCCTCCGCGGGACCCCCGAGCAGTTCTTC
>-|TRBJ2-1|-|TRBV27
CASSPMGGGDHEQFF
TGTGCCAGCAGCCCCATGGGAGGTGGGGACCATGAGCAGTTCTTC
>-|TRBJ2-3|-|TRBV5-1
CASSPFPGDTQYF
TGCGCCAGCAGCCCATTCCCGGGAGATACGCAGTATTTT
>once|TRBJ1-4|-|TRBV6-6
CASRSNEKLFF
TGTGCCAGCAGGAGTAATGAAAAACTGTTTTTT
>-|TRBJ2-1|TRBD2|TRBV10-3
CAISEDPGLANNEQFF
TGTGCCATCAGTGAAGACCCGGGACTAGCTAACAATGAGCAGTTCTTC
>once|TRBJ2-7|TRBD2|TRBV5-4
CASSSHKREGRSSYEQYF
TGTGCCAGCAGCTCCCACAAGCGGGAGGGCCGGAGCTCCTACGAGCAGTACTTC
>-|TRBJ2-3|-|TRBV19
CASSIRGGSPTDTQYF
TGTGCCAGTAGTATACGTGGAGGGAGCCCTACAGATACGCAGTATTTT
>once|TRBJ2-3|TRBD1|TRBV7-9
CASSRTGLADTQYF
TGTGCCAGCAGCCGGACAGGGCTGGCGGATACGCAGTATTTT
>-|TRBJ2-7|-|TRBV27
CASSSYRVNEQYF
TGTGCCAGCAGTTCATACAGGGTTAACGAGCAGTACTTC
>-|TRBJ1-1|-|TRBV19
CASSVSGDTEAFF
TGTGCCAGTAGTGTTTCGGGGGACACTGAAGCTTTCTTT
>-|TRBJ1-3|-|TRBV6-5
CASDPLISGNTIYF
TGTGCCTCCGACCCACTAATCTCTGGAAACACCATATATTTT
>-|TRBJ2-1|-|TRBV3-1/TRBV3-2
CASSHLDSNEQFF
TGTGCCAGCAGCCACCTCGACTCCAATGAGCAGTTCTTC
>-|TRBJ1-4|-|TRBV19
CATSVGGPNEKLFF
TGTGCCACCTCAGTGGGGGGACCGAATGAAAAACTGTTTTTT
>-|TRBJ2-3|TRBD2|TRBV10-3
CAISATSEGTDTQYF
TGTGCCATCAGTGCGACTAGCGAAGGCACAGATACGCAGTATTTT
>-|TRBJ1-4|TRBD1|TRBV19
CASSSAYTGEEKLFF
TGTGCCAGTAGCTCCGCTTACACAGGGGAAGAAAAACTGTTTTTT
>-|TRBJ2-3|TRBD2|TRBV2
CASSAGLAGGYTSTDTQYF
TGTGCCAGCAGTGCGGGACTAGCGGGGGGCTATACTAGCACAGATACGCAGTATTTT
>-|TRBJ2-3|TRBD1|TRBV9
CASSSAGGMSDTQYF
TGTGCCAGCTCTTCGGCAGGGGGAATGTCAGATACGCAGTATTTT
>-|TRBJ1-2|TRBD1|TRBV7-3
CASSLTGTGEGYGYTF
TGTGCCAGCAGCTTAACGGGGACAGGGGAAGGGTATGGCTACACCTTC
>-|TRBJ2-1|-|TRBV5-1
CASSLIQTYNEQFF
TGCGCCAGCAGCTTGATCCAGACCTACAATGAGCAGTTCTTC
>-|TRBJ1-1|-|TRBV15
CATGVNTEAFF
TGTGCCACCGGAGTGAACACTGAAGCTTTCTTT
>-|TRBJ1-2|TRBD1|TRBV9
CASSTETGYGYTF
TGTGCCAGCAGCACCGAGACAGGGTATGGCTACACCTTC
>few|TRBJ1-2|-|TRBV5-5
CASSLERSYGYTF
TGTGCCAGCAGCTTGGAGAGAAGCTATGGCTACACCTTC
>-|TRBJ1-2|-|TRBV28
CASSLQGSYGYTF
TGTGCCAGCAGTTTACAGGGAAGCTATGGCTACACCTTC
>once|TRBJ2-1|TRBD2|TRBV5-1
CASSLSGSPYNEQFF
TGCGCCAGCAGCTTAAGCGGGAGCCCCTACAATGAGCAGTTCTTC
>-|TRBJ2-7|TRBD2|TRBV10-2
CASSELSGTSGYEQYF
TGCGCCAGCAGTGAGCTCTCCGGGACTAGCGGGTACGAGCAGTACTTC
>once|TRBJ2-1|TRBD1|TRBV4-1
CASSPQGQGRGNEQFF
TGCGCCAGCAGCCCCCAGGGACAGGGTAGGGGAAATGAGCAGTTCTTC
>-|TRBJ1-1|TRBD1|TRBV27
CASSPWTGRTEAFF
TGTGCCAGCAGTCCATGGACAGGGAGGACTGAAGCTTTCTTT
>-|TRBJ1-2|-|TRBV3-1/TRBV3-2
CASSPYGRPGDTF
TGTGCCAGCAGCCCATACGGACGGCCGGGGGACACCTTC
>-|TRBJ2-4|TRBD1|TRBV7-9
CASSLQAGTGAKNIQYF
TGTGCCAGCAGCTTACAGGCCGGGACAGGAGCCAAAAACATTCAGTACTTC
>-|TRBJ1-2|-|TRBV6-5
CASTPSGGVYGYTF
TGTGCCAGCACCCCTTCGGGGGGGGTCTATGGCTACACCTTC
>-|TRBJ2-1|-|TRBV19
CASSMLGQAGLSSYNEQFF
TGTGCCAGTAGTATGTTAGGTCAGGCTGGACTAAGCTCCTACAATGAGCAGTTCTTC
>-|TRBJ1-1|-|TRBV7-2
CASTLQGSYTEAFF
TGTGCCAGCACCTTACAGGGTTCTTATACTGAAGCTTTCTTT
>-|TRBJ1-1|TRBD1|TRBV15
CATSLTGTGGTGAFF
TGTGCCACCAGCCTGACGGGGACAGGGGGAACTGGGGCTTTCTTT
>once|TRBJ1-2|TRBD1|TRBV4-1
CASSQGFQGAPGYTF
TGCGCCAGCAGCCAAGGGTTCCAGGGGGCGCCGGGCTACACCTTC
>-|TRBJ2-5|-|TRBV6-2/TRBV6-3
CASSFRVPETQYF
TGTGCCAGCAGTTTCAGGGTCCCAGAGACCCAGTACTTC
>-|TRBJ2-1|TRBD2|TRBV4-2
CASSQDSLAGGLEQFF
TGTGCCAGCAGCCAAGATTCGCTAGCGGGGGGGCTTGAGCAGTTCTTC
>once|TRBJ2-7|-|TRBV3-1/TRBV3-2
CASSPSDKSYEQYF
TGTGCCAGCAGCCCCTCAGACAAGTCCTACGAGCAGTACTTC
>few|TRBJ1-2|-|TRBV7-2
CASSLVGANYGYTF
TGTGCCAGCAGCTTAGTCGGGGCTAACTATGGCTACACCTTC
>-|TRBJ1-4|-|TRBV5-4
CASSSDGATNEKLFF
TGTGCCAGCAGCTCGGACGGGGCAACTAATGAAAAACTGTTTTTT
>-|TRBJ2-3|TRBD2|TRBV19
CASSLLAGAGDTQYF
TGTGCCAGTAGCCTACTAGCGGGGGCCGGGGATACGCAGTATTTT
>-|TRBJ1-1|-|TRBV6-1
CASSEDGQRDTEAFF
TGTGCCAGCAGTGAAGACGGCCAGAGGGACACTGAAGCTTTCTTT